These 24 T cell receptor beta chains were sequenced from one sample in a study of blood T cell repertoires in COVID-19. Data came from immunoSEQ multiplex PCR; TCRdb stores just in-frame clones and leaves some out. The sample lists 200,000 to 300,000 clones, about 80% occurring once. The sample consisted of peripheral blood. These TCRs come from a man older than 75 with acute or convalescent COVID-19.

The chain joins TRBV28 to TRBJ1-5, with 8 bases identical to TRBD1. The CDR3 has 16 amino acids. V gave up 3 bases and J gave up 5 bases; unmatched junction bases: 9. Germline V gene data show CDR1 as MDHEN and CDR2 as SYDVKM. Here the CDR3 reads CASSFPTGVRDQPQHF. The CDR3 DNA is TGTGCCAGCAGTTTTCCGACAGGGGTTAGAGATCAGCCCCAGCATTTT. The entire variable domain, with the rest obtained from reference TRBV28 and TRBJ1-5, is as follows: DVKVTQSSRYLVKRTGEKVFLECVQDMDHENMFWYRQDPGLGLRLIYFSYDVKMKEKGDIPEGYSVSREKKERFSLILESASTNQTSMYLCASSFPTGVRDQPQHFGDGTRLSIL.

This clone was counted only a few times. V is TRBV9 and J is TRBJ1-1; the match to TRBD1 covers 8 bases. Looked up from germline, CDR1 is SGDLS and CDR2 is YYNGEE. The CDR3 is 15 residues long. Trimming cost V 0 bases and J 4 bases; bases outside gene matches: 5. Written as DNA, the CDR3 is TGTGCCAGCAGCGTAGAAGGACAGGGTGGCACTGAAGCTTTCTTT. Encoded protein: CASSVEGQGGTEAFF.

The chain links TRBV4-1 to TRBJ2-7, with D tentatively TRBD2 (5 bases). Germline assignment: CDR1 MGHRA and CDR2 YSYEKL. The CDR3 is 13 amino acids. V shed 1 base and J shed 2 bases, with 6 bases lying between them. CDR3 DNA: TGCGCCAGCAGCCAAGGGAGGACCTACGAGCAGTACTTC. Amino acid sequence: CASSQGRTYEQYF.

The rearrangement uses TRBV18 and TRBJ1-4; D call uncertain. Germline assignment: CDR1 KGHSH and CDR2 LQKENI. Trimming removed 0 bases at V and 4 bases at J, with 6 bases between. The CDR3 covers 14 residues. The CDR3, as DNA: TGTGCCAGCTCACCACCTAGTTATAATGAAAAACTGTTTTTT. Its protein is CASSPPSYNEKLFF.

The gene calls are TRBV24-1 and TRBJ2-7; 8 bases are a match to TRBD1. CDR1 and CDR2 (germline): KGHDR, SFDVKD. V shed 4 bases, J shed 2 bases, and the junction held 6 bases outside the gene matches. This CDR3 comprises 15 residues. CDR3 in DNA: TGTGCCACCAGTGACCCCTCGACAGGGGCCTACGAGCAGTACTTC. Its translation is CATSDPSTGAYEQYF.

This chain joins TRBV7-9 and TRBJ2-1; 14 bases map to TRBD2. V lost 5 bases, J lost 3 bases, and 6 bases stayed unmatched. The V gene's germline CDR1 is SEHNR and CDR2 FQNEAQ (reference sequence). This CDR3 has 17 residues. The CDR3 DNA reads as TGTGCCAGCAGCCCCCGGGGACTAGCGGGAGACTACAATGAGCAGTTCTTC. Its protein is CASSPRGLAGDYNEQFF. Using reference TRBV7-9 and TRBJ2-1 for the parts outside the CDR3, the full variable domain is DTGVSQNPRHKITKRGQNVTFRCDPISEHNRLYWYRQTLGQGPEFLTYFQNEAQLEKSRLLSDRFSAERPKGSFSTLEIQRTEQGDSAMYLCASSPRGLAGDYNEQFFGPGTRLTVL.

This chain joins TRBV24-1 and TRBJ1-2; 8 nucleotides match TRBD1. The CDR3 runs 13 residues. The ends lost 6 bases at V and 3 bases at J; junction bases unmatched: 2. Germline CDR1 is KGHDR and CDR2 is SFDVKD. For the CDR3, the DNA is TGTGCCACCAGTAGGGGACAGGACTATGGCTACACCTTC. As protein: CATSRGQDYGYTF.

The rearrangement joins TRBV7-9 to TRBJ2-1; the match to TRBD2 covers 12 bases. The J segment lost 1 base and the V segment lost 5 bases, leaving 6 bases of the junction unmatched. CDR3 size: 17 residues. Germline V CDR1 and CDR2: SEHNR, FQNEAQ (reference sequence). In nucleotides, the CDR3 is TGTGCCAGCAGCGACCGGACTAGCGGGACGTCCTACAATGAGCAGTTCTTC. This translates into CASSDRTSGTSYNEQFF. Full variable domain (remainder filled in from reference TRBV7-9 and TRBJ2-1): DTGVSQNPRHKITKRGQNVTFRCDPISEHNRLYWYRQTLGQGPEFLTYFQNEAQLEKSRLLSDRFSAERPKGSFSTLEIQRTEQGDSAMYLCASSDRTSGTSYNEQFFGPGTRLTVL.

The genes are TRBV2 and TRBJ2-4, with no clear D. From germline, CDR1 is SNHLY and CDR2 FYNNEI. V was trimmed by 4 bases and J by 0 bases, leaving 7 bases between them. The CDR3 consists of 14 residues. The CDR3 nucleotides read TGTGCCAGCAGTGTAGTACTAGCCAAAAACATTCAGTACTTC. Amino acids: CASSVVLAKNIQYF.

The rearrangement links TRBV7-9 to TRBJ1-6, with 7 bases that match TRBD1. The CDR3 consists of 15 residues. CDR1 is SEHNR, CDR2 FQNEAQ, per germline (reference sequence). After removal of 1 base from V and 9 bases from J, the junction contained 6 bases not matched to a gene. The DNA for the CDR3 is TGTGCCAGCAGCTTAGAAGGGACAGTCGGTTCACCCCTCCACTTT. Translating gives CASSLEGTVGSPLHF.

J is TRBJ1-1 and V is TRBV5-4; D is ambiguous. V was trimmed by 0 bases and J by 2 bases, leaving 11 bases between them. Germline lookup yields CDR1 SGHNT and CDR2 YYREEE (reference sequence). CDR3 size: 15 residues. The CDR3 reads CASSLATQRNTEAFF. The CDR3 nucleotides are TGTGCCAGCAGCTTGGCAACACAGAGAAACACTGAAGCTTTCTTT. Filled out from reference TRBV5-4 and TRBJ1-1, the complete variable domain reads ETGVTQSPTHLIKTRGQQVTLRCSSQSGHNTVSWYQQALGQGPQFIFQYYREEENGRGNFPPRFSGLQFPNYSSELNVNALELDDSALYLCASSLATQRNTEAFFGQGTRLTVV.

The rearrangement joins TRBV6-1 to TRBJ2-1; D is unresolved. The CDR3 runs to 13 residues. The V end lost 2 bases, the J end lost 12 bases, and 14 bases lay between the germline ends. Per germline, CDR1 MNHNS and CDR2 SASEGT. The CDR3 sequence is CASSENEVQRQFF. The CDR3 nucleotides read TGTGCCAGCAGTGAAAATGAGGTCCAAAGGCAGTTCTTC.

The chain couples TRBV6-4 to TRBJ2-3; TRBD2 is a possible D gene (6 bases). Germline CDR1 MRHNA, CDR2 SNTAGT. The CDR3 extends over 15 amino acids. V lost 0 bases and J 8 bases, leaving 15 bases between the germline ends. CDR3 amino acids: CASSDSWGVLGTQYF. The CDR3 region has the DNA TGTGCCAGCAGTGACTCGTGGGGGGTGCTGGGTACGCAGTATTTT.

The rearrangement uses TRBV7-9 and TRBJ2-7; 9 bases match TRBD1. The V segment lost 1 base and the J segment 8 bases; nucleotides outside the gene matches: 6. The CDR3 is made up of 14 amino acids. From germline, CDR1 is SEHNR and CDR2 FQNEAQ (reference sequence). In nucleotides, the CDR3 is TGTGCCAGCAGCTTAGTGAAGGACAGGGGAAAGCAGTACTTC. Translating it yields CASSLVKDRGKQYF.

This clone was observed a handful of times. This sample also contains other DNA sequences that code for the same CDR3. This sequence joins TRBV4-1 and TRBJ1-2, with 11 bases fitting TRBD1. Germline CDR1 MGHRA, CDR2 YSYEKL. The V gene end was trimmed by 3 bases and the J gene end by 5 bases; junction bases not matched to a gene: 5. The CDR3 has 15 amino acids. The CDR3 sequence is CASSQGTGGRYGYTF. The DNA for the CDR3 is TGCGCCAGCAGCCAGGGGACAGGGGGTAGGTATGGCTACACCTTC.

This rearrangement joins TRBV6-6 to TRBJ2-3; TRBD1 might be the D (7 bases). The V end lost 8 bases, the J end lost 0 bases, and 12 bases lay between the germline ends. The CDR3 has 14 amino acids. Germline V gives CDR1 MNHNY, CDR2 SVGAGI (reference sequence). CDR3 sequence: CASGGTVSTDTQYF. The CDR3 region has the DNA TGTGCCAGCGGGGGGACAGTTAGCACAGATACGCAGTATTTT.

Written as DNA, the CDR3 is TGCGCCAGCAGCCAAGCAGAGAACACCGGGGAGCTGTTTTTT. Its translation: CASSQAENTGELFF. This chain connects TRBV4-1 to TRBJ2-2; no definite D call. The CDR3 contains 14 residues. The germline V gene has CDR1 MGHRA and CDR2 YSYEKL. The V and J ends lost 1 base and 1 base respectively, with 4 bases between them.

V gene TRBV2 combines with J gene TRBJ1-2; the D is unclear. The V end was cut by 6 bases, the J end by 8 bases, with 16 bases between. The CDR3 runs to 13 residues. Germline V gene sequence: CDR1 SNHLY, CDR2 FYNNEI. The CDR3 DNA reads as TGTGCCAGCAGCGACCGCTCGGGAGGCGGCTACACCTTC. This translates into CASSDRSGGGYTF.

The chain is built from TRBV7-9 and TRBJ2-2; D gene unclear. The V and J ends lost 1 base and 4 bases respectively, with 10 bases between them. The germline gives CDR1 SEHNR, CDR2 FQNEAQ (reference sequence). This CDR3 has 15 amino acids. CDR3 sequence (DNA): TGTGCCAGCAGCTTAGGACTCCGTGGCACCGGGGAGCTGTTTTTT. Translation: CASSLGLRGTGELFF.

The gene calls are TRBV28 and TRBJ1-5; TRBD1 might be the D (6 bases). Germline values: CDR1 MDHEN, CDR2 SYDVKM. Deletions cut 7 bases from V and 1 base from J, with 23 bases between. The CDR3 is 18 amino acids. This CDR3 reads CASTDFGRGGGSNQPQHF. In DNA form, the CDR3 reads TGTGCCAGCACCGATTTCGGCCGGGGAGGGGGGAGCAATCAGCCCCAGCATTTT. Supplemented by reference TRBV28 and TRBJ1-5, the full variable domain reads DVKVTQSSRYLVKRTGEKVFLECVQDMDHENMFWYRQDPGLGLRLIYFSYDVKMKEKGDIPEGYSVSREKKERFSLILESASTNQTSMYLCASTDFGRGGGSNQPQHFGDGTRLSIL.

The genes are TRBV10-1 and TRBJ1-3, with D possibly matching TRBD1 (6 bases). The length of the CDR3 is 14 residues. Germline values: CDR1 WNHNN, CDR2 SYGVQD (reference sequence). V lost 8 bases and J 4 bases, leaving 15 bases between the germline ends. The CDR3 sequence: CASLLQGYGNTIYF. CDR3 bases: TGCGCCAGCTTACTACAGGGTTACGGAAACACCATATATTTT.

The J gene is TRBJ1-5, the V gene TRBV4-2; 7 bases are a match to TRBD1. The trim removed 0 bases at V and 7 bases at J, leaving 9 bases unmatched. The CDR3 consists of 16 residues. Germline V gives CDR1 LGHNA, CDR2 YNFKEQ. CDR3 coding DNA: TGTGCCAGCAGCCAAGAGACAGGGATGCGAACACAGCCCCAGCATTTT. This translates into CASSQETGMRTQPQHF.

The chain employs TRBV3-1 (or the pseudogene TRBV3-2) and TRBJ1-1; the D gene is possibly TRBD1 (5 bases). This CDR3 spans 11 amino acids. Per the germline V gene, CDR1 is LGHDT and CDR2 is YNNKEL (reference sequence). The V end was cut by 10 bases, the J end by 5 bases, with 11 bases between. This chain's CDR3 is CAILRGTEAFF. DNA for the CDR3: TGTGCCATCCTTCGGGGGACTGAAGCTTTCTTT.

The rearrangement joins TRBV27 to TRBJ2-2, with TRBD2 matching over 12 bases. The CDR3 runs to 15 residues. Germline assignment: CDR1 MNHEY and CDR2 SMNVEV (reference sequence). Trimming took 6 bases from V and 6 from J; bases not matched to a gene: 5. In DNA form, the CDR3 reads TGTGCCAGCAGGCTACTAGCGGGAGGATCCGGGGAGCTGTTTTTT. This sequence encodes CASRLLAGGSGELFF.